This T cell receptor beta chain is drawn from a study of T cells after yellow fever vaccination. General study points: Only a minor proportion of clonotypes was detected across both CD4 and CD8 compartments.

TCRdb re-derived calls from the 5' RACE reads in MiXCR, one entry per CDR3 protein. The sample lists some 300,000 distinct CDR3 sequences, 9.5% to 12% occurring once. This clonotype was detected only a few times. Its antigen remains unknown. The sequencing used CD4+ T cells sorted from PBMCs, collected 45 days after the yellow fever booster vaccination. The origin of this receptor is a man between 18 and 29 years old who received the YFV17D yellow fever vaccine.

CDR3 DNA: TGTGCCAGCAGCCAAGTTCGGGTCTCCGAGCAGTACTTC. Encoded protein: CASSQVRVSEQYF. The chain uses TRBV14 and TRBJ2-7; D unclear. V lost 1 base and J lost 6, with 10 bases in between. The CDR3 totals 13 residues. CDR1 and CDR2 from the germline V gene are SGHDN and FVKESK.